This T cell receptor (beta chain) was retrieved from a study of Graves' ophthalmopathy and Graves' hyperthyroidism. Study context: Peripheral blood sampling preceded any treatment and occurred at initial diagnosis. Study findings and constraints: Among thyroid clonotypes expanded above 0.001 frequency, most also appeared in blood. Prediction of ophthalmopathy progression reached 70.59% sensitivity and 72% to 80% specificity. A 13-signature model separated ophthalmopathy from stable hyperthyroidism, about 88% sensitivity, around 78% specificity.

Amplified TCR beta CDR3 regions were obtained using RNA transcripts as template. Second-round multiplex PCR came after first-round RT-PCR with HTBI primers. TCRdb processed the multiplex PCR reads anew with MiXCR; each CDR3 protein has one entry. The data contain almost 400,000 distinct CDR3 sequences, roughly 18% of them singletons. This clonotype has at least ten counts. Its antigen is not known. Germline V gives CDR1 MNHEY, CDR2 SVGAGI. Trimming cost V 6 bases and J 2 bases, with 20 bases left between them. This CDR3 region has 18 residues. The sequence derives from a woman under 30 with Graves' ophthalmopathy. What was sequenced was peripheral blood. The rearrangement uses TRBV6-5 and TRBJ1-6; the D gene is possibly TRBD1 (6 bases). The CDR3 here is CASSYERRGTTYNSPLHF. The CDR3 nucleotides read TGTGCCAGCAGCTATGAGCGCAGGGGAACTACCTATAATTCACCCCTCCACTTT.